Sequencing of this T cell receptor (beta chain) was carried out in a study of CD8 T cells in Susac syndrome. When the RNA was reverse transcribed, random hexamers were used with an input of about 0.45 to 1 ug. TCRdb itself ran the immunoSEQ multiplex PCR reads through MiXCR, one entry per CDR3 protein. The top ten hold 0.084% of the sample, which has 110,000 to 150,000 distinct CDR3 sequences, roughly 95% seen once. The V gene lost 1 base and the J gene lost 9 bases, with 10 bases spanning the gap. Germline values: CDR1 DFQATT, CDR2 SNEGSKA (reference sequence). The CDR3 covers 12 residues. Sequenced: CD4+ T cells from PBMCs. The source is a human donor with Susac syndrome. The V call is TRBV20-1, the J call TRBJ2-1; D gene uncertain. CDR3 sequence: CSARGPAGEQFF. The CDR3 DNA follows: TGCAGTGCTAGAGGTCCAGCAGGTGAGCAGTTCTTC.